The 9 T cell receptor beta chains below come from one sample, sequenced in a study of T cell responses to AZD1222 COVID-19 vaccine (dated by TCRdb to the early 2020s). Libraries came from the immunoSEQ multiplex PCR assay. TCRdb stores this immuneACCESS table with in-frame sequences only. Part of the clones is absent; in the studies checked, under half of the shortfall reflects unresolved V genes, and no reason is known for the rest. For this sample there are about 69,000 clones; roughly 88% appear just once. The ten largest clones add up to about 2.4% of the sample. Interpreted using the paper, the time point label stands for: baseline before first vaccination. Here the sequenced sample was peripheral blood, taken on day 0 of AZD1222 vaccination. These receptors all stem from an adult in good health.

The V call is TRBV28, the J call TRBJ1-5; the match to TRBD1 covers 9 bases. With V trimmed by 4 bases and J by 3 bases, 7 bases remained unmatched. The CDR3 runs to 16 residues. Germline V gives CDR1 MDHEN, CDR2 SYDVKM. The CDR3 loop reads CASSYTGTGINQPQHF. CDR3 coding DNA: TGTGCCAGCAGTTACACCGGGACAGGGATCAATCAGCCCCAGCATTTT.

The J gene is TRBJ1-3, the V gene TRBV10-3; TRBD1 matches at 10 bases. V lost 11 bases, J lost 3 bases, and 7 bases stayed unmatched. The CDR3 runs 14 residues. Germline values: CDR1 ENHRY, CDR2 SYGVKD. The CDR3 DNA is TGTGCCGCAGGGACAGGGGTTGGTGGAAACACCATATATTTT. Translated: CAAGTGVGGNTIYF.

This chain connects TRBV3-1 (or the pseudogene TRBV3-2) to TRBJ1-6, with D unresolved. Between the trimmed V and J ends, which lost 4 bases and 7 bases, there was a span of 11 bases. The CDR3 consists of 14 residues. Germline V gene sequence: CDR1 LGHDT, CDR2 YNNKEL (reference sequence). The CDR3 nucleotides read TGTGCCAGCAGCCGGACCCGAGGGAATTCACCCCTCCACTTT. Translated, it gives CASSRTRGNSPLHF.

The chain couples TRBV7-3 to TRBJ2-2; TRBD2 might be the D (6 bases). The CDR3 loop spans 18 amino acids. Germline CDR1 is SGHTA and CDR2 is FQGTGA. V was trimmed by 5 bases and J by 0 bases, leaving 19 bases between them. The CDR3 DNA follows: TGTGCCAGCAGCGCGCGATCGGCGGGGTTCGCGAACACCGGGGAGCTGTTTTTT. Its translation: CASSARSAGFANTGELFF.

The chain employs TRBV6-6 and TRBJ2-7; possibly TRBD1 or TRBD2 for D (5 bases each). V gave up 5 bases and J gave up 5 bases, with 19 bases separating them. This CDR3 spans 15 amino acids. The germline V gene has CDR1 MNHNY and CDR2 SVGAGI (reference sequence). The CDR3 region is CASSHRGRERDEQYF. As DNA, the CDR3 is TGTGCCAGCAGTCACCGGGGCAGAGAAAGGGACGAGCAGTACTTC.

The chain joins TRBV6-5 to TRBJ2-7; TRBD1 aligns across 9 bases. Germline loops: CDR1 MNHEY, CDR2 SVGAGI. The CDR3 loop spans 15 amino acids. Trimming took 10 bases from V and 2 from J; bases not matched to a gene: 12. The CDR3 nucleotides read TGTGCCACCACGCATAACAGGGGGCTCGCCTACGAGCAGTACTTC. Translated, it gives CATTHNRGLAYEQYF.

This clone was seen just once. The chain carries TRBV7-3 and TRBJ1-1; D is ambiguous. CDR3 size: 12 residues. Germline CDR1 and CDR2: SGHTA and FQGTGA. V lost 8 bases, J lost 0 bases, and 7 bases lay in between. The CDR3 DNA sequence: TGTGCCAGCGCCCCCCTGAACACTGAAGCTTTCTTT. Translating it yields CASAPLNTEAFF.

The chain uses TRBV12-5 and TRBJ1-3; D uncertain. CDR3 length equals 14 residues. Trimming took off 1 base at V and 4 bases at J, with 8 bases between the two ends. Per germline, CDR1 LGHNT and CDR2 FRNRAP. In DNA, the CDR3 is TGTGCTAGTGGTTTGGGCGGAGGAGGAAACACCATATATTTT. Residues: CASGLGGGGNTIYF.

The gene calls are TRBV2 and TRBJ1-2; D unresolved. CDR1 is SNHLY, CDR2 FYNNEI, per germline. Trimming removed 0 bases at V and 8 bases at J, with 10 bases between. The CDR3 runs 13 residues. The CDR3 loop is CASSEALREGYTF. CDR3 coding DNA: TGTGCCAGCAGTGAAGCGCTTAGGGAAGGCTACACCTTC.